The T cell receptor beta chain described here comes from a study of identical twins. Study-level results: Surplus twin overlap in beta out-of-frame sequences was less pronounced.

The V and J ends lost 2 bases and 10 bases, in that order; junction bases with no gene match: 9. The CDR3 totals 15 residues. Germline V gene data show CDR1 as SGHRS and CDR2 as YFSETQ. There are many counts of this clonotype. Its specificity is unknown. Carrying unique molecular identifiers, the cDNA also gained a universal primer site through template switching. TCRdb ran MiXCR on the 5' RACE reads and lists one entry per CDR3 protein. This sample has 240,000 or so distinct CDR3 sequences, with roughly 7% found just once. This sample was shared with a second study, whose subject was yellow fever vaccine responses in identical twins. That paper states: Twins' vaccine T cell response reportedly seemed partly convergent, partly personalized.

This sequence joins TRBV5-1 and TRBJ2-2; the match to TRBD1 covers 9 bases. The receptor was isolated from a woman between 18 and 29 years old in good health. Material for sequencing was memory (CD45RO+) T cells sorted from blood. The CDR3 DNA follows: TGCGCCAGCAGCTTCACGGACAGGGGCCCCTTGGAGCTGTTTTTT. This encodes CASSFTDRGPLELFF.